The 18 T cell receptor beta chains in this list originate from one sample, sequenced in a study of a mutant IDH1 vaccine in newly diagnosed glioma. TCRdb's copy holds only in-frame clones and misses some; the assay was immunoSEQ multiplex PCR. This sample has 100,000 to 150,000 clones, with around 80% found just once. As to time point: week 11, during vaccination. What each vaccine dose contained was 300 ug of mutant IDH1 20-mer peptide, accompanied by topical imiquimod. Their antigens are not known. The sample was PBMCs, taken from a glioma patient whose treatment included an IDH1 peptide vaccine. The receptors originated from a middle-aged man with glioma.

The chain carries TRBV10-3 and TRBJ1-5; D not resolved. CDR3 length: 12 residues. The V end lost 4 bases, the J end lost 5 bases, and 6 bases lay between the germline ends. Germline V gene lookup returns CDR1 ENHRY and CDR2 SYGVKD. CDR3 coding DNA: TGTGCCATCAGTGGTGATGATCAGCCCCAGCATTTT. Its translation: CAISGDDQPQHF.

This chain joins TRBV28 and TRBJ2-3; 11 bases fit TRBD2. The J segment lost 6 bases and the V segment lost 8 bases, leaving 10 bases of the junction unmatched. Per germline, CDR1 MDHEN and CDR2 SYDVKM. This CDR3 contains 15 residues. The CDR3: CASGILAGGTDTQYF. CDR3 nucleotides: TGTGCCAGCGGAATCCTAGCGGGAGGAACGGATACGCAGTATTTT. Based on the CDR3 plus reference TRBV28 and TRBJ2-3, the full variable domain is DVKVTQSSRYLVKRTGEKVFLECVQDMDHENMFWYRQDPGLGLRLIYFSYDVKMKEKGDIPEGYSVSREKKERFSLILESASTNQTSMYLCASGILAGGTDTQYFGPGTRLTVL.

This chain uses TRBV5-1 with TRBJ2-7, with unresolved D. V lost 2 bases, J lost 7 bases, and 16 bases lay in between. Germline V lookup: CDR1 SGHRS, CDR2 YFSETQ. This CDR3 is built from 14 residues. The CDR3 spells CASSLAVAVREQYF. In nucleotides, the CDR3 is TGCGCCAGCAGCTTAGCAGTGGCCGTACGGGAGCAGTACTTC.

The V call is TRBV10-3, the J call TRBJ1-6; D may be TRBD1 (5 bases). V was shortened by 0 bases and J by 10 bases, with 13 bases between the two germline ends. CDR1 ENHRY and CDR2 SYGVKD come from the germline V gene. The CDR3 contains 15 residues. The DNA for the CDR3 is TGTGCCATCAGTGAGTCAAAGGGGCAAGGATCACCCCTCCACTTT. Its translation: CAISESKGQGSPLHF.

The gene calls are TRBV11-2 and TRBJ1-4; possible D gene TRBD1, 6 bases. V lost 2 bases and J 5 bases, leaving 15 bases between the germline ends. The CDR3 contains 16 residues. Germline V gives CDR1 SGHAT, CDR2 FQNNGV. The CDR3 spells CASSLTLQGPNEKLFF. The CDR3 DNA reads TGTGCCAGCAGCTTAACGCTACAGGGTCCGAATGAAAAACTGTTTTTT.

This clone was detected once. The genes are TRBV28 and TRBJ2-7, with 11 nucleotides matching TRBD1. V lost 7 bases, J lost 1 base, and 3 bases stayed unmatched. Germline V lookup: CDR1 MDHEN, CDR2 SYDVKM. The CDR3 consists of 14 residues. The CDR3 spells CASTGTGGSYEQYF. The CDR3 region has the DNA TGTGCCAGCACTGGGACAGGGGGGTCCTACGAGCAGTACTTC.

The CDR3 loop reads CASSLGFGNTIYF. The CDR3 DNA is TGCGCCAGCAGCTTGGGCTTTGGAAACACCATATATTTT. The V gene is TRBV5-1, the J gene TRBJ1-3; no clear D gene. Trimming took 0 bases from V and 3 from J, leaving 4 bases between them. Germline V gene data show CDR1 as SGHRS and CDR2 as YFSETQ. This CDR3 region has 13 residues.

The rearrangement uses TRBV27 and TRBJ2-7; 11 bases line up with TRBD1. V lost 5 bases and J lost 6; bases outside the gene matches: 12. Per the germline V gene, CDR1 is MNHEY and CDR2 is SMNVEV (reference sequence). The CDR3 is 16 amino acids. The CDR3 sequence is CASSRYQGQGVGEQYF. The CDR3 coding sequence is TGTGCCAGCAGTCGATACCAGGGACAGGGGGTAGGCGAGCAGTACTTC.

CDR3 residues: CASSLRTSGGAKNIQYF. In DNA, the CDR3 is TGTGCCAGCAGCCTACGGACTAGCGGGGGAGCCAAAAACATTCAGTACTTC. The chain is built from TRBV5-4 and TRBJ2-4; TRBD2 agrees at 13 bases. The trim removed 4 bases at V and 0 bases at J, leaving 4 bases unmatched. The CDR3 consists of 17 residues. Germline-derived CDR1 and CDR2 are SGHNT and YYREEE (reference sequence).

This clone was seen just once. V is TRBV4-3 and J is TRBJ2-1; a possible D gene is TRBD2 (6 bases). The V gene lost 0 bases and the J gene lost 2 bases, with 17 bases spanning the gap. This CDR3 region has 18 residues. Germline CDR1 and CDR2: LGHNA and YSLEER. The CDR3 is CASSQERDPGLPYNEQFF. DNA for the CDR3: TGCGCCAGCAGCCAAGAACGGGATCCTGGACTACCCTACAATGAGCAGTTCTTC.

The chain joins TRBV30 to TRBJ2-7, with D unclear. Trimming left V 5 bases short and J 6 bases short, with 11 bases between. The CDR3 consists of 11 residues. The V gene's germline CDR1 is GTSNPN and CDR2 SVGIG (reference sequence). The DNA of the CDR3 is TGTGCCTGGGGAACGGGCTCCGAGCAGTACTTC. Encoded protein: CAWGTGSEQYF.

This clone was detected a few times. This chain uses TRBV30 with TRBJ1-2; 7 bases are shared with TRBD1. The CDR3 is made up of 12 amino acids. Germline CDR1 reads GTSNPN; CDR2 reads SVGIG (reference sequence). J lost 3 bases, V lost 5 bases, and 3 bases had no gene match. CDR3 DNA sequence: TGTGCCTGGGACAGGGAAGACTATGGCTACACCTTC. This sequence encodes CAWDREDYGYTF.

A single count supports this clone. Written as DNA, the CDR3 is TGTGCCAGCGTCGGGGGGGCAGTCTACGAGCAGTACTTC. Amino acid sequence: CASVGGAVYEQYF. The chain links TRBV7-2 to TRBJ2-7; 8 bases are a match to TRBD2. Per the germline V gene, CDR1 is SGHTA and CDR2 is FQGNSA. Losses at the gene ends were 8 bases for V and 3 bases for J; bases not matched to a gene: 6. This CDR3 is built from 13 residues.

A single count supports this clone. V usage is TRBV29-1 and J usage is TRBJ1-1; D possibly corresponds to TRBD1 (5 bases). Germline assignment: CDR1 SQVTM and CDR2 ANQGSEA. V lost 2 bases and J 5 bases, leaving 18 bases between the germline ends. The CDR3 loop spans 15 amino acids. DNA for the CDR3: TGCAGCGTTGAAAGGGCAGGGAGGTTTAGGACTGAAGCTTTCTTT. It encodes CSVERAGRFRTEAFF.

This clone was recorded a few times. J is TRBJ2-3 and V is TRBV10-3, with 9 positions matching TRBD1. Trimming cost V 3 bases and J 3 bases; bases outside gene matches: 7. CDR1 ENHRY and CDR2 SYGVKD come from the germline V gene. The CDR3 length is 16 residues. CDR3 sequence (DNA): TGTGCCATCAGTGAACCCGGGACAGGGACGACAGATACGCAGTATTTT. Its protein is CAISEPGTGTTDTQYF.

The rearrangement uses TRBV19 and TRBJ2-1, with a weak D call TRBD1 (5 bases). The CDR3 covers 14 residues. Between the trimmed V and J ends, which lost 6 bases and 0 bases, there was a span of 9 bases. CDR1 and CDR2 (germline): LNHDA, SQIVND (reference sequence). The CDR3 region is CASRGASSYNEQFF. Here the CDR3 DNA reads TGTGCCAGTAGAGGGGCTAGCTCCTACAATGAGCAGTTCTTC. The whole variable domain, filled in from reference TRBV19 and TRBJ2-1, reads DGGITQSPKYLFRKEGQNVTLSCEQNLNHDAMYWYRQDPGQGLRLIYYSQIVNDFQKGDIAEGYSVSREKKESFPLTVTSAQKNPTAFYLCASRGASSYNEQFFGPGTRLTVL.

The rearrangement uses TRBV19 and TRBJ1-5; D is unclear. This CDR3 is built from 14 residues. Germline V CDR1 and CDR2: LNHDA, SQIVND (reference sequence). V was pared by 4 bases and J by 5 bases, with 12 bases between. The CDR3 loop reads CASSNRPLYQPQHF. The CDR3 DNA is TGTGCCAGTAGTAACCGCCCCTTATATCAGCCCCAGCATTTT.

Comment on this clone: Germline is not matched at one junction end, which may reflect a read error. This rearrangement joins TRBV4-2 to TRBJ2-3; D is possibly TRBD1 or TRBD2 (5 bases each). CDR1 LGHNA and CDR2 YNFKEQ come from the germline V gene. The CDR3 loop spans 16 amino acids. The CDR3 DNA reads TGTGCCAGCAGCCAAGAGGGACCCCCTCGCACGGATACGCAGTATTTT. It codes for CASSQEGPPRTDTQYF.